What follows are 27 T cell receptor beta chains derived from one specimen sequenced in a study of chemoradiotherapy in HPV16-positive cancers. The data were produced by immunoSEQ multiplex PCR, yet TCRdb's version contains in-frame clones alone and is incomplete. The sample lists more than 8,000 clones, about 80% seen once, with more than 8% in the top ten. Sampling was conducted from a patient who underwent chemoradiotherapy. The receptors originated from a human donor with HPV-associated anogenital cancer.

This rearrangement joins TRBV5-1 to TRBJ1-5, with D perhaps TRBD1 (6 bases). Trimming shortened V by 4 bases and J by 4 bases, and 9 bases separated the two germline ends. CDR1 and CDR2 from the germline V gene are SGHRS and YFSETQ. The CDR3 spans 13 residues. The CDR3 spells CASSLTGNQPQHF. The CDR3 DNA reads TGCGCCAGCAGCCTGACAGGTAATCAGCCCCAGCATTTT.

CDR3 protein: CASSSRAPGGQPQHF. For the CDR3, the DNA is TGTGCCAGTAGTAGCCGGGCCCCAGGCGGCCAGCCCCAGCATTTT. The genes are TRBV19 and TRBJ1-5; unclear D gene. The germline V and J ends were trimmed by 4 bases and 7 bases, with 17 bases remaining between them. The germline V gene has CDR1 LNHDA and CDR2 SQIVND (reference sequence). The CDR3 sequence is 15 residues long.

The genes are TRBV7-9 and TRBJ1-4; no clear D. V was clipped by 4 bases and J by 8 bases, with 11 bases between them. This CDR3 is built from 13 residues. Germline CDR1 SEHNR, CDR2 FQNEAQ (reference sequence). The CDR3 bases are TGTGCCAGCAGCTACATCACGGGGGAAAAACTGTTTTTT. Translation: CASSYITGEKLFF.

This clone was picked up a small number of times. V usage is TRBV18 and J usage is TRBJ2-7, with 9 nucleotides matching TRBD2. This CDR3 spans 16 amino acids. Germline V lookup: CDR1 KGHSH, CDR2 LQKENI. V was clipped by 1 base and J by 3 bases; unmatched bases: 7. The CDR3 loop is CASSPRGSGGFYEQYF. The CDR3 DNA is TGTGCCAGCTCACCACGGGGTAGCGGGGGTTTCTACGAGCAGTACTTC.

A few counts support this clone. DNA of the CDR3: TGTGCCAGCAGCTTAGCGCTCAGGAGCCGACAATACAATGAGCAGTTCTTC. This translates into CASSLALRSRQYNEQFF. The chain carries TRBV7-8 and TRBJ2-1; no clear D. This CDR3 contains 17 residues. Trimming pared 0 bases from V and 4 bases from J, leaving 16 bases between. Per the germline V gene, CDR1 is SGHVS and CDR2 is FQNEAQ.

The chain couples TRBV11-3 to TRBJ1-1; a possible D gene is TRBD1 (5 bases). The CDR3 sequence is 13 residues long. V lost 5 bases to trimming and J lost 3 bases, with 10 bases between them. Germline CDR1 and CDR2: SGHNT and YENEEA. The CDR3 reads CASSRGGDTEAFF. The CDR3 DNA is TGTGCCAGCAGCCGGGGAGGGGACACTGAAGCTTTCTTT.

V is TRBV7-9 and J is TRBJ2-1, with D perhaps given as TRBD1 or TRBD2 (6 bases each). Trimming stripped 1 base from V and 11 bases from J, with 15 bases between. Germline-derived CDR1 and CDR2 are SEHNR and FQNEAQ (reference sequence). This CDR3 contains 14 residues. The CDR3 protein is CASSLEEGGPQQFF. CDR3 coding DNA: TGTGCCAGCAGCTTAGAGGAAGGGGGGCCCCAGCAGTTCTTC.

This clone has just a few counts. CDR3 protein: CASRGGWNTEAFF. CDR3 nucleotide sequence: TGTGCCAGCCGGGGAGGGTGGAACACTGAAGCTTTCTTT. The chain carries TRBV6-4 and TRBJ1-1; D is unresolved. This CDR3 region has 13 residues. Germline CDR1 reads MRHNA; CDR2 reads SNTAGT. The germline V and J ends were trimmed by 8 bases and 1 base, with 11 bases remaining between them.

V is TRBV6-4 and J is TRBJ2-3, with D possibly TRBD2 on 6 matching bases. V lost 3 bases, J lost 3 bases, and 16 bases lay in between. Germline CDR1 MRHNA, CDR2 SNTAGT. The CDR3 has 16 residues. The CDR3 DNA reads as TGTGCCAGCAGTGAGAGTCAGGGAGGTGGAACAGATACGCAGTATTTT. It encodes CASSESQGGGTDTQYF.

The DNA of the CDR3 is TGTGCCAGCAGCCAAGCGGGGAGTAGCACAGATACGCAGTATTTT. This codes for CASSQAGSSTDTQYF. The chain has TRBV4-2 and TRBJ2-3, with TRBD2 as a possible D gene (5 bases). V shed 1 base and J shed 0 bases, with 8 bases lying between them. CDR1 LGHNA and CDR2 YNFKEQ come from the germline V gene. The CDR3 runs to 15 residues.

The chain uses TRBV28 and TRBJ1-5; D not resolved. The germline gives CDR1 MDHEN, CDR2 SYDVKM. This CDR3 contains 12 residues. V was clipped by 6 bases and J by 1 base, with 4 bases between them. CDR3 coding DNA: TGTGCCAGCAGAAAAAGCAATCAGCCCCAGCATTTT. Protein product: CASRKSNQPQHF.

This chain joins TRBV5-4 and TRBJ1-3; no firm D call. Deletions cut 1 base from V and 2 bases from J, with 10 bases between. The CDR3 is 15 amino acids. Germline CDR1 and CDR2: SGHNT and YYREEE (reference sequence). CDR3 loop: CASSLKGTTGNTIYF. In nucleotides, the CDR3 is TGTGCCAGCAGCTTGAAGGGTACAACTGGAAACACCATATATTTT.

This clone was observed a handful of times. The genes are TRBV27 and TRBJ1-5; D is uncertain. The length of the CDR3 is 14 residues. Germline V gene lookup returns CDR1 MNHEY and CDR2 SMNVEV (reference sequence). The V and J ends lost 5 bases and 4 bases respectively, with 12 bases between them. CDR3 loop: CASSTRPGNQPQHF. The CDR3 bases are TGTGCCAGCAGTACCCGGCCGGGGAATCAGCCCCAGCATTTT.

This clone was seen only once. V and J are TRBV27 and TRBJ1-2, with no clear D. V gave up 11 bases and J gave up 0 bases, with 13 bases separating them. The V gene's germline CDR1 is MNHEY and CDR2 SMNVEV (reference sequence). CDR3 length equals 13 residues. CDR3 nucleotide sequence: TGTGCCCCTCAAAGGGCGACTAACTATGGCTACACCTTC. As protein: CAPQRATNYGYTF.

This chain uses TRBV19 with TRBJ1-1; 9 nucleotides line up with TRBD1. The CDR3 length is 13 residues. V lost 9 bases and J lost 4; bases outside the gene matches: 6. Germline CDR1 reads LNHDA; CDR2 reads SQIVND (reference sequence). This CDR3 is CASTGQGRTEAFF. The CDR3 bases are TGTGCCAGCACTGGACAGGGGCGCACTGAAGCTTTCTTT.

The J gene is TRBJ2-7, the V gene TRBV7-3; 9 bases match TRBD1. Germline CDR1 SGHTA, CDR2 FQGTGA. This CDR3 region has 15 residues. Trimming cost V 5 bases and J 2 bases; bases outside gene matches: 7. In DNA form, the CDR3 reads TGTGCCAGCAGCGTAGGGACAGGGAACGCCTACGAGCAGTACTTC. Translated, it gives CASSVGTGNAYEQYF.

The chain joins TRBV6-5 to TRBJ1-6; 7 nucleotides line up with TRBD1. The J segment lost 7 bases and the V segment lost 0 bases, leaving 6 bases of the junction unmatched. CDR1 MNHEY and CDR2 SVGAGI come from the germline V gene. This CDR3 contains 16 residues. CDR3 sequence (DNA): TGTGCCAGCAGTTACTCAGGAGGGGGCGGGAATTCACCCCTCCACTTT. Translation: CASSYSGGGGNSPLHF.

This clone was recorded a few times. The chain couples TRBV9 to TRBJ2-7; either TRBD1 or TRBD2 may fit D (5 bases each). In germline, CDR1 is SGDLS, CDR2 YYNGEE. The CDR3 is 14 residues long. V lost 4 bases and J lost 6, with 17 bases in between. The CDR3 loop reads CASSLRGEGLEQYF. CDR3 DNA sequence: TGTGCCAGCAGCCTCCGGGGCGAAGGTCTCGAGCAGTACTTC.

V and J are TRBV4-3 and TRBJ2-1, with 11 bases aligning to TRBD2. Germline V gives CDR1 LGHNA, CDR2 YSLEER. V trimming: 0 bases; J trimming: 10 bases; junction bases outside the gene matches: 8. This CDR3 has 16 amino acids. This CDR3 is CASSQEIAGGEWEQFF. Written as DNA, the CDR3 is TGCGCCAGCAGCCAAGAAATAGCGGGGGGGGAATGGGAGCAGTTCTTC.

This clone appeared a few times. V is TRBV29-1 and J is TRBJ2-1; tentatively, D is TRBD1 (5 bases). Germline V gene sequence: CDR1 SQVTM, CDR2 ANQGSEA. V was trimmed by 7 bases and J by 5 bases, leaving 12 bases between them. The CDR3 consists of 12 residues. In DNA, the CDR3 is TGCAGCGCTCGGCGACAGAACAATGAGCAGTTCTTC. Residues: CSARRQNNEQFF.

The chain couples TRBV9 to TRBJ1-3; TRBD1 is a possible D gene (6 bases). The germline gives CDR1 SGDLS, CDR2 YYNGEE. This CDR3 comprises 14 residues. V was cut by 4 bases and J by 5 bases, with 13 bases left in between. The CDR3 DNA sequence: TGTGCCAGCAGCCCAGGGACATGGAGAAACACCATATATTTT. Protein sequence: CASSPGTWRNTIYF.

This chain uses TRBV5-4 with TRBJ2-3; 11 bases are a match to TRBD2. Germline V gene data show CDR1 as SGHNT and CDR2 as YYREEE (reference sequence). This CDR3 is built from 16 residues. V was clipped by 1 base and J by 8 bases; unmatched bases: 9. Here the CDR3 reads CASSLRVSGGAPTQYF. The CDR3 DNA sequence: TGTGCCAGCAGCTTGCGAGTTAGCGGGGGGGCTCCTACGCAGTATTTT.

This clone was seen a few times. The V call is TRBV2, the J call TRBJ1-1; no reliable D call. The CDR3 extends over 12 amino acids. V was cut by 4 bases and J by 4 bases, with 7 bases left in between. The germline CDR1 and CDR2 sequences are SNHLY and FYNNEI. The CDR3 spells CASSVRTTEAFF. CDR3 nucleotides: TGTGCCAGCAGTGTAAGGACCACTGAAGCTTTCTTT. Using reference TRBV2 and TRBJ1-1 for the parts outside the CDR3, the full variable domain is EPEVTQTPSHQVTQMGQEVILRCVPISNHLYFYWYRQILGQKVEFLVSFYNNEISEKSEIFDDQFSVERPDGSNFTLKIRSTKLEDSAMYFCASSVRTTEAFFGQGTRLTVV.

V and J are TRBV14 and TRBJ2-3; D gene uncertain. The V gene lost 2 bases and the J gene lost 0 bases, with 9 bases spanning the gap. Germline loops: CDR1 SGHDN, CDR2 FVKESK. This CDR3 comprises 15 residues. The CDR3 loop is CASSQFPRSTDTQYF. CDR3 sequence (DNA): TGTGCCAGCAGCCAATTCCCCCGCAGCACAGATACGCAGTATTTT.

This clone was counted a single time. This rearrangement joins TRBV2 to TRBJ2-3; maybe TRBD2 (6 bases). This CDR3 has 15 residues. Germline V lookup: CDR1 SNHLY, CDR2 FYNNEI. V lost 2 bases and J 0 bases, leaving 9 bases between the germline ends. The CDR3: CASSEWDWSTDTQYF. CDR3 coding DNA: TGTGCCAGCAGTGAATGGGACTGGAGCACAGATACGCAGTATTTT.

The genes are TRBV6-4 and TRBJ2-3; D could derive from TRBD1 or TRBD2 (5 bases each). The CDR3 consists of 14 residues. V was clipped by 2 bases and J by 8 bases, with 14 bases between them. Germline V lookup: CDR1 MRHNA, CDR2 SNTAGT. In DNA, the CDR3 is TGTGCCAGCAGTGACACAAGCAGGGACCCTACGCAGTATTTT. It codes for CASSDTSRDPTQYF.

Only one count was recorded for this clone. The chain joins TRBV19 to TRBJ2-1, with D possibly TRBD2 on 5 matching bases. Trimming stripped 3 bases from V and 4 bases from J, with 10 bases between. The V gene's germline CDR1 is LNHDA and CDR2 SQIVND (reference sequence). The CDR3 has 14 residues. The CDR3 here is CASSIGGTYNEQFF. As DNA, the CDR3 is TGTGCCAGTAGTATTGGAGGAACGTACAATGAGCAGTTCTTC.